This TCR beta chain was sequenced for a study of T cell repertoires in cytomegalovirus infection. Study-wide points: Predominance within the ex vivo response was attributable to HLA-C-restricted CMV-specific TCR beta clonotypes.

Details on this clonotype: Its antigen is not identified.

TCRdb re-called the reads through MiXCR, storing one row per CDR3 protein. The sample gives hundreds of thousands of distinct CDR3 sequences, 35% of which show up once; 2.5% to 3.5% is in the top ten. Sequencing used PBMCs. This clonotype was sampled from a human donor in good health (CMV status not recorded). Some clones in this sample may be carry-over from other donors' samples.

The CDR3 loop is CASSVSGHPEEKLFF. The CDR3 DNA follows: TGTGCCAGCAGCGTATCGGGACATCCCGAAGAAAAACTGTTTTTT. This chain joins TRBV5-4 and TRBJ1-4; D may be TRBD1 (6 bases). V lost 4 bases to trimming and J lost 8 bases, with 18 bases between them. This CDR3 is 15 amino acids long. Germline CDR1 SGHNT, CDR2 YYREEE (reference sequence).